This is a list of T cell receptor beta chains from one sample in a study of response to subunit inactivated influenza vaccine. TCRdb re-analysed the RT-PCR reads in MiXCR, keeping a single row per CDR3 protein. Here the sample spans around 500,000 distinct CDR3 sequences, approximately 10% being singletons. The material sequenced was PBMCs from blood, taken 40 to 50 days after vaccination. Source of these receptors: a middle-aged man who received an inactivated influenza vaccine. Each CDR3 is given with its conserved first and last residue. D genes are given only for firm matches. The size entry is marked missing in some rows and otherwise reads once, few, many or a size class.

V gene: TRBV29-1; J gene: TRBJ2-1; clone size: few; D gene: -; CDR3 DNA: TGCAGCGTTCAAGAATACAATGAGCAGTTCTTC; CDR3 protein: CSVQEYNEQFF
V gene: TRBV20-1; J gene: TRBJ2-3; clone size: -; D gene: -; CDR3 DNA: TGCAGTGCGGCGTCTAGCGCGGATACGCAGTATTTT; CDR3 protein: CSAASSADTQYF
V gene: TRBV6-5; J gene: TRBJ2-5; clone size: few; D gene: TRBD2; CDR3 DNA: TGTGCCAGCAGTTGGGGTGTGGAAGCGGGGGGAAGAGAGACCCAGTACTTC; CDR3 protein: CASSWGVEAGGRETQYF
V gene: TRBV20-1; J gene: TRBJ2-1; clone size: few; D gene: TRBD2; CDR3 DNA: TGCAGTGTCACTAGCGGGGCCTACAATGAGCAGTTCTTC; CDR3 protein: CSVTSGAYNEQFF
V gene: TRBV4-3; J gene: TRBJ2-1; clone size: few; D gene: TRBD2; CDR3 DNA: TGCGCCAGCAGCCACACCTATGGCGGGAGGGCTTACAATGAGCAGTTCTTC; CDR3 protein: CASSHTYGGRAYNEQFF
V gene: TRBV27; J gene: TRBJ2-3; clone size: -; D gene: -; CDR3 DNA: TGTGCCAGCAGTTCTTTCGGAGCGGATACGCAGTATTTT; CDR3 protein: CASSSFGADTQYF
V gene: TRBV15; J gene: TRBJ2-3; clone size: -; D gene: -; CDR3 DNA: TGTGCCACCAGCAGAGTTAAGGGCCCGGATACGCAGTATTTT; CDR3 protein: CATSRVKGPDTQYF
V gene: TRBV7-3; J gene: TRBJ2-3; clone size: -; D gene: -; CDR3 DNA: TGTGCCAGCAGCTTAATAATGGGGTCGAGGGATACGCAGTATTTT; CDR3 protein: CASSLIMGSRDTQYF
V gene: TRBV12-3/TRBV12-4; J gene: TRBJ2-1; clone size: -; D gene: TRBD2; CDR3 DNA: TGTGCCAGCAGTTTTCGGCTAGCGGGGGGAAATGAGCAGTTCTTC; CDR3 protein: CASSFRLAGGNEQFF
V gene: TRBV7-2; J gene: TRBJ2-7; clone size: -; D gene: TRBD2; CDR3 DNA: TGTGCCAGCAGCTTATCGGGAGGCATCTCCTACGAGCAGTACTTC; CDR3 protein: CASSLSGGISYEQYF
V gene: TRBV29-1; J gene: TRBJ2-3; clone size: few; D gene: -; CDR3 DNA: TGCAGCGTTGATCCCCTGGCAGGGGCCAGCACAGATACGCAGTATTTT; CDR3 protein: CSVDPLAGASTDTQYF
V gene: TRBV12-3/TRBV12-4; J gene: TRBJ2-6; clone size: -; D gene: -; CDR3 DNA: TGTGTCATTTGGTCTACAAGCCTCTCTGGGGCCAACGTCCTGACTTTC; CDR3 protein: CVIWSTSLSGANVLTF
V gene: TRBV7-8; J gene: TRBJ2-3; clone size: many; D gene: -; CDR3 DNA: TGTGCCAGCAGCTCCGGGACGGCAGATACGCAGTATTTT; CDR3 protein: CASSSGTADTQYF
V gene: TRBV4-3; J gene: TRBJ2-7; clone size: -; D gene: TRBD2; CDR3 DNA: TGCGCCAGCAGCCATCTAGCGGGAGAGGTTCACGAGCAGTACTTC; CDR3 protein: CASSHLAGEVHEQYF
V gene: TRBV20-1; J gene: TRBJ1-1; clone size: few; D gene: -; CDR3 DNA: TGCAGTGCTAGAGTTGGTTTGAACACTGAAGCTTTCTTT; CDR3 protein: CSARVGLNTEAFF
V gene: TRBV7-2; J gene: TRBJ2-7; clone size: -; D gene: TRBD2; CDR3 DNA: TGTGCCAGCAGCTTAGAAGGGGCTAGCGGATACGAGCAGTACTTC; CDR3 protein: CASSLEGASGYEQYF
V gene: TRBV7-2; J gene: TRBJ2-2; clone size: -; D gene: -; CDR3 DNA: TGTGCCAGCAGCTTATGGATTAGCGAGTACACCGGGGAGCTGTTTTTT; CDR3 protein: CASSLWISEYTGELFF
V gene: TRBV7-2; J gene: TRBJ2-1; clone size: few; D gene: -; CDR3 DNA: TGTGCCAGCAGCTTGTCGATCCGGCTACCCTACAATGAGCAGTTCTTC; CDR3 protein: CASSLSIRLPYNEQFF
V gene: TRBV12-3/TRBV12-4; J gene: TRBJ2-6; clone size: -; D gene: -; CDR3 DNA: TGTGCCAGCAGCCGTAGTGGGGCTGGGGCCAACGTCCTGACTTTC; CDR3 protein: CASSRSGAGANVLTF
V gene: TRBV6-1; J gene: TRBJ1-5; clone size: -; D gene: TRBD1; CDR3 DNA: TGTGCCAGCAGTGGCCTACCGGGACAGGGCGATCAGGCCCAGCATTTT; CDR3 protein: CASSGLPGQGDQAQHF
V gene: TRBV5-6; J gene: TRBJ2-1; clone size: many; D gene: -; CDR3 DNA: TGTGCCAGCAGCTTGGTAGGCCCCCGACAGAGAATTTCCTACAATGAGCAGTTCTTC; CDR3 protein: CASSLVGPRQRISYNEQFF
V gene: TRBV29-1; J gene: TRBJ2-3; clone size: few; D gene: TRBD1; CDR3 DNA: TGCAGCGTCCGGCCTGGACAGGGGGACTCCACAGATACGCAGTATTTT; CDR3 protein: CSVRPGQGDSTDTQYF
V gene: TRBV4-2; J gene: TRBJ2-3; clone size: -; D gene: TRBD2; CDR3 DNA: TGTGCCAGCAGCCAGTCTACGGGACTAGTGAAGTATTTT; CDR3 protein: CASSQSTGLVKYF
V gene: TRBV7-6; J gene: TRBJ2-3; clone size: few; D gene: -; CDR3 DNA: TGTGCCAGCAGCTCATCTTATCGGGACGGGACAGATACGCAGTATTTT; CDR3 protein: CASSSSYRDGTDTQYF
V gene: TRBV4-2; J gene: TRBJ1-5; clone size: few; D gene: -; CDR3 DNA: TGTGCCAGCAGCCAAGATGGGGACTTCGGCAATCAGCCCCAGCATTTT; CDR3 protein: CASSQDGDFGNQPQHF
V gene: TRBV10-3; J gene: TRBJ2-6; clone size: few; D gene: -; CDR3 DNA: TGTGCCACTCGCATCAGGGGCTCTGGGGCCAACGTCCTGACTTTC; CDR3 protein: CATRIRGSGANVLTF
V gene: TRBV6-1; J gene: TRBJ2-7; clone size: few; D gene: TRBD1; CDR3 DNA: TGTGCATGCAGGGGTGGGGTAGGCGAGGACAGGAGCTCCTACGAGCAGTACTTC; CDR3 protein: CACRGGVGEDRSSYEQYF
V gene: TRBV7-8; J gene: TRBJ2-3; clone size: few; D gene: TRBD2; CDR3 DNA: TGTGCCAGCAACCCGGGACTAAGCACAGATACGCAGTATTTT; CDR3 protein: CASNPGLSTDTQYF
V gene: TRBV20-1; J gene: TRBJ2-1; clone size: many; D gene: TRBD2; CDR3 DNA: TGCAGTGCCCAGGGGGGGACTAGCGGCCTCAATGAGCAGTTCTTC; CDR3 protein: CSAQGGTSGLNEQFF
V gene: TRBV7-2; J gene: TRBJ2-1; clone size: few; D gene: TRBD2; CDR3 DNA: TGTGCCAGCACTGGAGTGGCGGGAGTTTATGAGCAGTTCTTC; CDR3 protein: CASTGVAGVYEQFF
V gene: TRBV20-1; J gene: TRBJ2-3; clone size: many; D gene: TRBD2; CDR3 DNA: TGCAGTGCTAGCGGGACTAGTAGTGATACGCAGTATTTT; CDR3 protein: CSASGTSSDTQYF
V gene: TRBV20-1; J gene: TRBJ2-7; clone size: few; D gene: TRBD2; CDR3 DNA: TGCAGTGCGAGAAAGACTAGCGGGGGGGCCTCCGAGCAGTACTTC; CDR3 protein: CSARKTSGGASEQYF
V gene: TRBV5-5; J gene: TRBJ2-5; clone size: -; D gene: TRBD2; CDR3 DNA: TGTGCCAGCAGCAGAGCGCGGGGGGGCCAAAGGACCCAGTACTTC; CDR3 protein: CASSRARGGQRTQYF
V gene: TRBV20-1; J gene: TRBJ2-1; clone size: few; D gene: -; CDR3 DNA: TGCAGTGCTCGGATTTCTGGGGCTGCCTCCTACAATGAGCAGTTCTTC; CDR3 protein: CSARISGAASYNEQFF
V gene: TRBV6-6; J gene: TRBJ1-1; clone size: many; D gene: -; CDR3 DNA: TGTGCCAGCAGTTCCGACTGGGAAGCTTTCTTT; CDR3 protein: CASSSDWEAFF
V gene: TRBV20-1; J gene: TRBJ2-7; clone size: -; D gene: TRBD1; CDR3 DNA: TGCAGTGCTAAAGGACAGGTCGCCGAGCAGTACTTC; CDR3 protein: CSAKGQVAEQYF
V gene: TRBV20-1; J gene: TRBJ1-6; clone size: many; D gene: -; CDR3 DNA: TGCAGTGCTAGAATAGACCGTTTGTCACCCCTCCACTTT; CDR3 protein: CSARIDRLSPLHF
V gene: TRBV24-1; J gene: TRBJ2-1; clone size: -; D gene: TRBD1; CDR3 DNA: TGTGCCACCAGTGATTGGGGGACAGCGATCAATGAGCAGTTCTTC; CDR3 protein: CATSDWGTAINEQFF
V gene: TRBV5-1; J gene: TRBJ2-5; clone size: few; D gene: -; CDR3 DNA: TGCGCCAGCAGCTTGCCAACAGGTATAGAGACCCAGTACTTC; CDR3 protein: CASSLPTGIETQYF
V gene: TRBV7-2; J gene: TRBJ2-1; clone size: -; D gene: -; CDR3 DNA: TGTGCCAGCAGCTCCGCCAGGGGGGTCTCCTACAATGAGCAGTTCTTC; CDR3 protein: CASSSARGVSYNEQFF
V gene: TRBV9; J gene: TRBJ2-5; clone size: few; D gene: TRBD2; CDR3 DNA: TGTGCCAGCAGCTCCAGCGGGAGGGCCCAAGAGACCCAGTACTTC; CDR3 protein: CASSSSGRAQETQYF
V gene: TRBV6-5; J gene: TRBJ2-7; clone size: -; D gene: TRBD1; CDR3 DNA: TGTGCCAGCAGTTTGGGGACAGTAGCCTACGAGCAGTACTTC; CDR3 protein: CASSLGTVAYEQYF
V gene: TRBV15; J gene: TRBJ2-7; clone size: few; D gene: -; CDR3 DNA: TGTGCCACCAGGGACACCCCCTCCTACGAGCAGTACTTC; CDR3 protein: CATRDTPSYEQYF
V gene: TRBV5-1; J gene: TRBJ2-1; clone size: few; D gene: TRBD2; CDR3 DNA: TGCGCCAGCAGCTTGACGCCTAGCGGGGCCCTTGAGCAGTTCTTC; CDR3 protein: CASSLTPSGALEQFF
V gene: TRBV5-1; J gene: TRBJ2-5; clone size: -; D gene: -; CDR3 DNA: TGCGCCAGCAGCACCGGGACTTCACCGGGGACCCAGTACTTC; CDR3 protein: CASSTGTSPGTQYF
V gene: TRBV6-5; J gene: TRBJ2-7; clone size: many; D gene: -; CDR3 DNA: TGTGCCAGCAGTTACTCGACGGGTGGCCTCTACGAGCAGTACTTC; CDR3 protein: CASSYSTGGLYEQYF
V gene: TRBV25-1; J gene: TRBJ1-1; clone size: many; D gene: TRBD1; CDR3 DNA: TGTGCCAGCGTAGGGGGCGTGGGTACTGAAGCTTTCTTT; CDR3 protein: CASVGGVGTEAFF
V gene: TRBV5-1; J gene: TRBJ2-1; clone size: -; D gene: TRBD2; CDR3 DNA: TGCGCCAGCAGCTTCGGTCAGCGGGGGAATTCCTACAATGAGCAGTTCTTC; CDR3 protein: CASSFGQRGNSYNEQFF
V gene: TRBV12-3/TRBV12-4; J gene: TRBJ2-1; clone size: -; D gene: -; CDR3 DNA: TGTGCCAGCAGTTTTCGACTTCGGAACGATGAGCAGTTCTTC; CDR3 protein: CASSFRLRNDEQFF
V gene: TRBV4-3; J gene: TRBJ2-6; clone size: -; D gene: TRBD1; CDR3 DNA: TGCGCCAGCACCCGACAGGGTTCTGGGGCCAACGTCCTGACTTTC; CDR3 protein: CASTRQGSGANVLTF
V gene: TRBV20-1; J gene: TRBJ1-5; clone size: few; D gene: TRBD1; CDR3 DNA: TGCAGTGCTAGAGATTTGACAGGGGGAGGAAACAATCAGCCCCAGCATTTT; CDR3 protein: CSARDLTGGGNNQPQHF
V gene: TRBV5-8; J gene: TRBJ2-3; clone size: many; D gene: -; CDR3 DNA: TGTGCCAGCAGCCCGTACTCGGATTTT; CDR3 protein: CASSPYSDF
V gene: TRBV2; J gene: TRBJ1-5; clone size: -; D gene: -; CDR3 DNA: TGTGCCAGCACGCTAGCAGAGAATCAGCCCCAGCATTTT; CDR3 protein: CASTLAENQPQHF
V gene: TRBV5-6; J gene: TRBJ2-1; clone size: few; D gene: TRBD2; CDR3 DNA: TGTGCCAGCAGCGCCGGGACTACCGTCTACAATGAGCAGTTCTTC; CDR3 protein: CASSAGTTVYNEQFF